A single sample gave rise to the 13 T cell receptor beta chains below, sequenced in a study of vaccination and CD4 T cells after COVID-19. Sample treatment: approximately nine-day PBMC culture with coronavirus spike peptide pools or control peptides (ViraFEST assay). Antigens for these TCRs are unknown. At the Johns Hopkins FTIC core, DNA taken from cultured CD4+ T cells was sequenced by way of the Oncomine TCR Beta short-read assay. TCRdb reprocessed the PCR reads with MiXCR, giving one entry per CDR3 protein. The table shows 15,000 to 20,000 distinct CDR3 sequences, with roughly 53% occurring only once. The sample comprised CD4+ T cells from blood, cultured in vitro. The receptors shown here come from a human donor who had recovered from COVID-19.

The chain joins TRBV2 to TRBJ2-7; 7 positions match TRBD1. Per the germline V gene, CDR1 is SNHLY and CDR2 is FYNNEI. Germline trimming cut 6 bases from V and 0 bases from J; bases unmatched to any gene: 5. This CDR3 contains 14 residues. CDR3 DNA sequence: TGTGCCAGCAGAGGACAGGCCGTCTCCTACGAGCAGTACTTC. It encodes CASRGQAVSYEQYF.

This clonotype occurred a few times. The CDR3 DNA reads TGCAGCGTTGTGGGGTCACCCCTCCACTTT. As protein: CSVVGSPLHF. V is TRBV29-1 and J is TRBJ1-6; D remains ambiguous. V was trimmed by 4 bases and J by 10 bases, leaving 5 bases between them. Germline loops: CDR1 SQVTM, CDR2 ANQGSEA. The CDR3 runs to 10 residues.

This chain links TRBV20-1 with TRBJ2-3; possible D gene TRBD2, 5 bases. In germline, CDR1 is DFQATT, CDR2 SNEGSKA (reference sequence). The CDR3 totals 15 residues. V lost 1 base to trimming and J lost 3 bases, with 14 bases between them. The CDR3 DNA is TGCAGTGCTAGAGCCCATGGGCGGGCGACAGATACGCAGTATTTT. This sequence encodes CSARAHGRATDTQYF.

The genes are TRBV4-1 and TRBJ2-7, with a weak D call TRBD2 (6 bases). Per the germline V gene, CDR1 is MGHRA and CDR2 is YSYEKL. The CDR3 spans 16 residues. The germline V and J ends were trimmed by 4 bases and 5 bases, with 21 bases remaining between them. CDR3 residues: CASSRGRGTKSHEQYF. The DNA of the CDR3 is TGCGCCAGCAGCCGGGGACGGGGGACGAAATCCCACGAGCAGTACTTC.

V is TRBV27 and J is TRBJ1-2; 8 bases fit TRBD1. This CDR3 is 14 amino acids long. The germline CDR1 and CDR2 sequences are MNHEY and SMNVEV (reference sequence). V lost 6 bases and J lost 0; bases outside the gene matches: 3. CDR3 in DNA: TGTGCCAGCAGCCGGACAGGGTCTAACTATGGCTACACCTTC. Translating gives CASSRTGSNYGYTF.

The chain employs TRBV6-2 or TRBV6-3 and TRBJ2-7; D may be TRBD1 or TRBD2 (5 bases each). V dropped 0 bases and J dropped 2 bases, with 11 bases sitting between them. The CDR3 loop spans 15 amino acids. CDR1 MNHEY and CDR2 SVGEGT come from the germline V gene. The CDR3, as DNA: TGTGCCAGCAGTTACTCAGGGACCCCAACCTACGAGCAGTACTTC. Translated: CASSYSGTPTYEQYF.

The rearrangement joins TRBV7-2 to TRBJ2-4; D is tentatively TRBD1 or TRBD2 (5 bases each). The CDR3 sequence is 14 residues long. Trimming took 7 bases from V and 5 from J, leaving 15 bases between them. Germline V lookup: CDR1 SGHTA, CDR2 FQGNSA. The CDR3: CASTPGTTQNIQYF. The CDR3 nucleotides read TGTGCCAGCACCCCCGGGACGACACAAAACATTCAGTACTTC. Full variable domain (rest looked up from reference TRBV7-2 and TRBJ2-4): GAGVSQSPSNKVTEKGKDVELRCDPISGHTALYWYRQSLGQGLEFLIYFQGNSAPDKSGLPSDRFSAERTGGSVSTLTIQRTQQEDSAVYLCASTPGTTQNIQYFGAGTRLSVL.

This chain uses TRBV11-2 with TRBJ2-5; D remains unclear. The V and J ends lost 2 bases and 6 bases respectively, with 10 bases between them. The CDR3 extends over 13 amino acids. Germline V lookup: CDR1 SGHAT, CDR2 FQNNGV. CDR3 DNA: TGTGCCAGCAGCTTACGGGCAGGTCAGACCCAGTACTTC. Translating it yields CASSLRAGQTQYF.

This chain joins TRBV5-4 and TRBJ1-2; unclear D gene. CDR1 SGHNT and CDR2 YYREEE come from the germline V gene (reference sequence). The CDR3 sequence is 14 residues long. V shed 4 bases and J shed 8 bases, with 18 bases lying between them. CDR3 loop: CASSHAGVEGGYTF. CDR3 DNA: TGTGCCAGCAGCCATGCAGGTGTGGAAGGCGGCTACACCTTC. The complete variable domain, with remaining parts taken from reference TRBV5-4 and TRBJ1-2, reads ETGVTQSPTHLIKTRGQQVTLRCSSQSGHNTVSWYQQALGQGPQFIFQYYREEENGRGNFPPRFSGLQFPNYSSELNVNALELDDSALYLCASSHAGVEGGYTFGSGTRLTVV.

This chain uses TRBV27 with TRBJ2-7; perhaps TRBD2 as D (6 bases). V lost 4 bases and J lost 2, with 12 bases in between. CDR1 MNHEY and CDR2 SMNVEV come from the germline V gene (reference sequence). This CDR3 is 14 amino acids long. The CDR3 sequence: CASSSWGEAYEQYF. The CDR3 DNA sequence: TGTGCCAGCAGTTCTTGGGGGGAGGCCTACGAGCAGTACTTC.

This rearrangement joins TRBV28 to TRBJ1-2, with 8 bases aligning to TRBD1. The J segment lost 4 bases and the V segment lost 8 bases, leaving 12 bases of the junction unmatched. The CDR3 spans 15 residues. Germline values: CDR1 MDHEN, CDR2 SYDVKM. DNA for the CDR3: TGTGCCAGCCGATCGACAGGGGAAGTATTCTATGGCTACACCTTC. Translating it yields CASRSTGEVFYGYTF.

The chain links TRBV12-3 or TRBV12-4 to TRBJ2-7, with D possibly TRBD1 on 5 matching bases. Between the trimmed V and J ends, which lost 6 bases and 0 bases, there was a span of 21 bases. This CDR3 comprises 17 residues. CDR3 nucleotide sequence: TGTGCCAGCAGCGTGGGATACGACAGACTTAGCTCCTACGAGCAGTACTTC. Translation gives CASSVGYDRLSSYEQYF.

Here the CDR3 reads CASSRGQGNTEAFF. The CDR3 nucleotides read TGTGCCAGCAGTCGCGGACAGGGAAACACTGAAGCTTTCTTT. The V and J genes are TRBV12-3 or TRBV12-4 and TRBJ1-1; TRBD1 agrees at 8 bases. This CDR3 is 14 amino acids long. The junction had 4 bases not matched to a gene; V was cut back by 5 bases and J by 2 bases.